This T cell receptor beta chain was captured by sequencing in a study of neurological immune-mediated disorders. General observations from the study: The absence of shared CDR3 amino acid sequences among expanded clones across subjects suggests private repertoires in all groups.

Described time point: longitudinal time-point 2. This clonotype has at least ten counts. Its antigen is still unknown. TCRdb re-analysed the 5' RACE reads in MiXCR, keeping a single row per CDR3 protein. The table records roughly 60,000 distinct CDR3 sequences, less than 10% of them present only once. The receptor was derived from a man under 40 in good health. Sequenced input: PBMCs.

The CDR3 DNA follows: TGCGCCAGCAGCCCTAAGACAGGAGAGAGCTCCTATAATTCACCCCTCCACTTT. Translation: CASSPKTGESSYNSPLHF. This chain connects TRBV5-1 to TRBJ1-6, with D perhaps matching TRBD1 (6 bases). This CDR3 is 18 amino acids long. V shed 4 bases and J shed 0 bases, with 17 bases lying between them. Germline CDR1 is SGHRS and CDR2 is YFSETQ.